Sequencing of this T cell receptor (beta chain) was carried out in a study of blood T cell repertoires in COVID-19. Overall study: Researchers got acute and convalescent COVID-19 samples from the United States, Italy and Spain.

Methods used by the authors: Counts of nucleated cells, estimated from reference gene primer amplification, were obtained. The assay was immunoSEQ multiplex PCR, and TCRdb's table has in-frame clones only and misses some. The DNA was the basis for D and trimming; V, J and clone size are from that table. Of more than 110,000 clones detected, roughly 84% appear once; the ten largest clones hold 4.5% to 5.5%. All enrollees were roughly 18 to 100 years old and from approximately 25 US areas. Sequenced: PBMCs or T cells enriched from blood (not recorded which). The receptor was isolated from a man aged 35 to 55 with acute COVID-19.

CDR3 amino acids: CASSQRGGWDNEKLFF. The CDR3 nucleotides read TGCGCCAGCAGCCAAAGGGGAGGCTGGGATAATGAAAAACTGTTTTTT. This chain uses TRBV4-1 with TRBJ1-4; D is perhaps TRBD1 (5 bases). Germline assignment: CDR1 MGHRA and CDR2 YSYEKL. This CDR3 region has 16 residues. V shed 2 bases and J shed 4 bases, with 14 bases lying between them.